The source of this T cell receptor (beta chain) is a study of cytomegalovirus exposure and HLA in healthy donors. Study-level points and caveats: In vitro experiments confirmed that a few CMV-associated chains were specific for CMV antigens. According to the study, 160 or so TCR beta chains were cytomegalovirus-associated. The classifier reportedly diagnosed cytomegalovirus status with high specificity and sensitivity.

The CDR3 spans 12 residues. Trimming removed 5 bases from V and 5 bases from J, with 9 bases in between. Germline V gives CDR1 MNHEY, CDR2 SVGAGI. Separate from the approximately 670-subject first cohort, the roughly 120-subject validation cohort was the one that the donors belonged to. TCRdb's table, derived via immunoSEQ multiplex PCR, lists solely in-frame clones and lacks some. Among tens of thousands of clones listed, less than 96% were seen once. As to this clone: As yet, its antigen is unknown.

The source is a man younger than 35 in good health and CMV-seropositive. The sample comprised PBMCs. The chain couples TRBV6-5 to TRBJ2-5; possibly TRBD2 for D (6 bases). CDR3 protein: CASSTRGETQYF. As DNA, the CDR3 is TGTGCCAGCAGTACCCGGGGGGAGACCCAGTACTTC.